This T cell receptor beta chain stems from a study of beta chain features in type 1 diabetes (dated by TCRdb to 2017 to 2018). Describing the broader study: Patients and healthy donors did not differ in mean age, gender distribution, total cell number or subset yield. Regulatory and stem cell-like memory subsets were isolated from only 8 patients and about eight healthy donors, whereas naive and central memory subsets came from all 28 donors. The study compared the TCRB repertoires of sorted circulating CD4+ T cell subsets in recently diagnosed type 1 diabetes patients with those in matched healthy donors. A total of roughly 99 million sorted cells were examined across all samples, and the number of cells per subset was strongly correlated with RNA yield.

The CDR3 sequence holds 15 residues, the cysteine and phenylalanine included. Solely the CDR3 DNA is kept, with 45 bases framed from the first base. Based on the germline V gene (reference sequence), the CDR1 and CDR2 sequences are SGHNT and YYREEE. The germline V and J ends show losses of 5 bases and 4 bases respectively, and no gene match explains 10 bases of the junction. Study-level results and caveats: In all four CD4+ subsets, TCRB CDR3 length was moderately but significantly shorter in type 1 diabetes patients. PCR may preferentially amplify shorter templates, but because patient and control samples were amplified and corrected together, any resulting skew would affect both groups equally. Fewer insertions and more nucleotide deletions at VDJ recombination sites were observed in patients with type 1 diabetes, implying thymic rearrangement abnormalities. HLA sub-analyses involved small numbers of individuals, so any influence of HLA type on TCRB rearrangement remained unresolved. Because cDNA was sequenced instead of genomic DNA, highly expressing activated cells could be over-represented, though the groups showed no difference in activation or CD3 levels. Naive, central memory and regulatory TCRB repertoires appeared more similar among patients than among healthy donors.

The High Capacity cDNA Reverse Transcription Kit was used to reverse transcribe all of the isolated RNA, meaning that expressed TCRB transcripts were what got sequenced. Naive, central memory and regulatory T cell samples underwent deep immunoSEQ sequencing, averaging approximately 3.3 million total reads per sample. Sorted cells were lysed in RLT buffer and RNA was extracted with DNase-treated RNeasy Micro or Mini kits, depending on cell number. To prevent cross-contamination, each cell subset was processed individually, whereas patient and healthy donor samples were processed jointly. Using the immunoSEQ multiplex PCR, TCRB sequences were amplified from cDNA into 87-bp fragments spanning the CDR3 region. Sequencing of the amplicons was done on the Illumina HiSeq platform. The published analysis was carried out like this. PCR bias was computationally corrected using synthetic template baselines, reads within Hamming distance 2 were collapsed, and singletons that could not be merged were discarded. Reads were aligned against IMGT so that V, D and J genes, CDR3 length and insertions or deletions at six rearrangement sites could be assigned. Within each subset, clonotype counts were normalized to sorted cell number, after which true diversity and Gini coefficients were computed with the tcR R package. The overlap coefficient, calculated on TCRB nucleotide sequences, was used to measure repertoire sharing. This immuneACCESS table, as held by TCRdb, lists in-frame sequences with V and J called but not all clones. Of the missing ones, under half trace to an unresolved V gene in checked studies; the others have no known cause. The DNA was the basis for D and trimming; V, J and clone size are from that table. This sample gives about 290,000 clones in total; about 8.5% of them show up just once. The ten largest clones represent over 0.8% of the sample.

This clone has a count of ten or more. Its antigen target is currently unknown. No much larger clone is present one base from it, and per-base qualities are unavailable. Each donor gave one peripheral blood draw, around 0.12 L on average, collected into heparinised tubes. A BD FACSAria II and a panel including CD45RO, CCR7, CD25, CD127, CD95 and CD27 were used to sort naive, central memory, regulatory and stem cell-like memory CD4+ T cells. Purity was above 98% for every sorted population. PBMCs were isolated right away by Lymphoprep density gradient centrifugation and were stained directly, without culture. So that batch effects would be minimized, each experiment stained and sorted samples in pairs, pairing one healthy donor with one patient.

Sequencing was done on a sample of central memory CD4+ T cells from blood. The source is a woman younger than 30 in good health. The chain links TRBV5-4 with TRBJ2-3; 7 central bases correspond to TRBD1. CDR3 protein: CASSRPTGVADTQYF. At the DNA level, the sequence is TGTGCCAGCAGTCGACCCACAGGGGTGGCAGATACGCAGTATTTT. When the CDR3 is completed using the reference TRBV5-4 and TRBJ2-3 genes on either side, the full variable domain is ETGVTQSPTHLIKTRGQQVTLRCSSQSGHNTVSWYQQALGQGPQFIFQYYREEENGRGNFPPRFSGLQFPNYSSELNVNALELDDSALYLCASSRPTGVADTQYFGPGTRLTVL.